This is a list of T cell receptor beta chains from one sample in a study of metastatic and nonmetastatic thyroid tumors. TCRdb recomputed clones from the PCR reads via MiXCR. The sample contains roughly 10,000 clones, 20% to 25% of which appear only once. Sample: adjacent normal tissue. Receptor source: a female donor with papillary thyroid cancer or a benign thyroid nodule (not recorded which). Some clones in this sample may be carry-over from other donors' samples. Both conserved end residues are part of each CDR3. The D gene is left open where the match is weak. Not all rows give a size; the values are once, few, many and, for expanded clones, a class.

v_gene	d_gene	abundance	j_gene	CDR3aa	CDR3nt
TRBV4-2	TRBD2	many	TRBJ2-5	CASSQAGSGGETQYF	TGTGCCAGCAGCCAAGCCGGTAGCGGGGGGGAGACCCAGTACTTC
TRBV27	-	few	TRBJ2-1	CATSRSGNEQFF	TGTGCCACCTCCCGCTCGGGAAATGAGCAGTTCTTC
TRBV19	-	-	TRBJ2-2	CASSIVLSGDTGELFF	TGTGCCAGTAGTATTGTACTATCGGGAGACACCGGGGAGCTGTTTTTT
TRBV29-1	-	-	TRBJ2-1	CSVAGGGLGSLNEQFF	TGCAGCGTTGCAGGGGGAGGATTGGGGAGCCTCAATGAGCAGTTCTTC
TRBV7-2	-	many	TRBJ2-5	CACSSSSSKETQYF	TGTGCCTGCAGCTCCTCCTCATCTAAGGAGACCCAGTACTTC
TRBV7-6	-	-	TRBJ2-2	CASSFLNTGELFF	TGTGCCAGCAGCTTCTTGAACACCGGGGAGCTGTTTTTT
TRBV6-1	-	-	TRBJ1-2	CASSGPQGHGYTF	TGTGCCAGCAGTGGCCCCCAGGGTCACGGCTACACCTTC
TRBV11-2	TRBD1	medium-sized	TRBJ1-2	CASMPLDRGHGYTF	TGTGCCAGCATGCCCTTGGACAGGGGACATGGCTACACCTTC
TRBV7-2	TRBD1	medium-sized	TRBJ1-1	CASRRRRGQGNTEAFF	TGTGCCAGCAGAAGGAGGAGGGGGCAAGGGAACACTGAAGCTTTCTTT
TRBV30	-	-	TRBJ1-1	CAWSVKGNTEAFF	TGTGCCTGGAGTGTGAAGGGGAACACTGAAGCTTTCTTT
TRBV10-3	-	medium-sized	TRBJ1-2	CAIPGPFNFYGYTF	TGTGCCATACCGGGACCCTTCAACTTCTATGGCTACACCTTC
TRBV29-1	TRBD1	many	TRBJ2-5	CSVLNRGPETQYF	TGCAGCGTTCTGAACAGGGGGCCGGAGACCCAGTACTTC
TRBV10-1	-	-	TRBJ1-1	CASRKVQGQGPTEAFF	TGCGCCAGCAGAAAAGTCCAGGGTCAGGGTCCTACTGAAGCATTCTTT